These T cell receptor beta chains were read from a single sample in a study of cytomegalovirus exposure and HLA in healthy donors. Sequenced by immunoSEQ multiplex PCR; TCRdb stores in-frame clones only, minus some. This sample carries around 95,000 clones, about four fifths of them seen once, and the ten largest clones take roughly 3.4%. The specimen was PBMCs. These receptors originate from a man aged 30 to 39 in good health and CMV-seropositive. Both conserved end residues are part of each CDR3. Fields, in order: J gene, clone size, D gene, V gene, CDR3 protein, CDR3 DNA. D genes are given only for firm matches. Not all rows give a size; the values are once, few, many and, for expanded clones, a class.

J gene: TRBJ1-6
clone size: -
D gene: TRBD1
V gene: TRBV27
CDR3 protein: CASTWSGTGSSPLHF
CDR3 DNA: TGTGCCAGCACCTGGTCCGGGACAGGGTCCTCACCCCTCCACTTT

J gene: TRBJ1-4
clone size: -
D gene: TRBD1
V gene: TRBV30
CDR3 protein: CAWSNPGQNEKLFF
CDR3 DNA: TGTGCCTGGAGTAATCCGGGACAGAATGAAAAACTGTTTTTT

J gene: TRBJ2-7
clone size: few
D gene: -
V gene: TRBV18
CDR3 protein: CASSHGRPGGHYEQYF
CDR3 DNA: TGTGCCAGCTCACATGGTAGGCCAGGAGGTCACTACGAGCAGTACTTC

J gene: TRBJ2-7
clone size: -
D gene: -
V gene: TRBV18
CDR3 protein: CASSPLDNHEQCF
CDR3 DNA: TGTGCCAGCTCACCATTGGACAACCACGAGCAGTGCTTC

J gene: TRBJ2-1
clone size: -
D gene: TRBD2
V gene: TRBV5-1
CDR3 protein: CASSVGLAGGNEQFF
CDR3 DNA: TGCGCCAGCAGCGTTGGACTAGCGGGAGGAAATGAGCAGTTCTTC

J gene: TRBJ2-7
clone size: -
D gene: -
V gene: TRBV12-5
CDR3 protein: CASGLVMGTIEGSYEQYF
CDR3 DNA: TGTGCTAGTGGTTTGGTAATGGGAACCATAGAGGGCTCCTACGAGCAGTACTTC

J gene: TRBJ2-5
clone size: many
D gene: -
V gene: TRBV10-2
CDR3 protein: CASSPLSETQYF
CDR3 DNA: TGCGCCAGCAGTCCCCTGTCGGAGACCCAGTACTTC

J gene: TRBJ2-3
clone size: -
D gene: TRBD1
V gene: TRBV7-2
CDR3 protein: CASSSGQGLGTDTQYF
CDR3 DNA: TGTGCCAGCAGCTCGGGACAGGGATTGGGCACAGATACGCAGTATTTT

J gene: TRBJ1-3
clone size: -
D gene: -
V gene: TRBV28
CDR3 protein: CASRSGNTIYF
CDR3 DNA: TGTGCCAGCCGCTCTGGAAACACCATATATTTT

J gene: TRBJ2-2
clone size: -
D gene: -
V gene: TRBV30
CDR3 protein: CAWAQGGTGELFF
CDR3 DNA: TGTGCCTGGGCCCAGGGGGGCACCGGGGAGCTGTTTTTT

J gene: TRBJ2-7
clone size: -
D gene: TRBD1
V gene: TRBV15
CDR3 protein: CATSRGGQGADEQYF
CDR3 DNA: TGTGCCACCAGCAGAGGGGGCCAGGGGGCCGACGAGCAGTACTTC

J gene: TRBJ2-5
clone size: -
D gene: -
V gene: TRBV10-1
CDR3 protein: CASSESLAGLQETQYF
CDR3 DNA: TGCGCCAGCAGTGAGTCCTTGGCGGGCCTCCAAGAGACCCAGTACTTC

J gene: TRBJ2-3
clone size: -
D gene: -
V gene: TRBV10-1
CDR3 protein: CASSESKVLTGDTQYF
CDR3 DNA: TGCGCCAGCAGTGAGTCGAAGGTGCTAACGGGAGATACGCAGTATTTT

J gene: TRBJ2-1
clone size: once
D gene: TRBD2
V gene: TRBV7-9
CDR3 protein: CASSLLAGANFGQLF
CDR3 DNA: TGTGCCAGCAGCTTATTAGCGGGAGCCAATTTTGGGCAGCTCTTC